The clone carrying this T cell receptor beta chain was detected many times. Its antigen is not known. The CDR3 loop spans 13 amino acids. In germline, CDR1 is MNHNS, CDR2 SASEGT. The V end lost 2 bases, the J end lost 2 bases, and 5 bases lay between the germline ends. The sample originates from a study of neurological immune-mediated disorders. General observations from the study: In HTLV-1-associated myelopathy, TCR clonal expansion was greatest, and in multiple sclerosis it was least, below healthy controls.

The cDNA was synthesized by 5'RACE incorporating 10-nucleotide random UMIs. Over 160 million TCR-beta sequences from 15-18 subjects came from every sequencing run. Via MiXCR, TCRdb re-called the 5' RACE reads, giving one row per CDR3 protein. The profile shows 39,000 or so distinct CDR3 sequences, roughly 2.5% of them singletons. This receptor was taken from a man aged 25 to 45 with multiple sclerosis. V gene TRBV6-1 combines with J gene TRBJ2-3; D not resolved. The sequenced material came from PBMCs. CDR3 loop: CASSELFTDTQYF. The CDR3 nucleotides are TGTGCCAGCAGTGAATTGTTCACAGATACGCAGTATTTT.